A single sample gave rise to the 7 T cell receptor beta chains below, sequenced in a study of cytomegalovirus exposure and HLA in healthy donors. The table came from immunoSEQ multiplex PCR; TCRdb's copy has only in-frame clones and leaves some out. Of about 140,000 clones in the sample, 86% were seen once. The sequenced sample was PBMCs. The source is a man in his late teens or twenties in good health and CMV-seronegative.

The genes are TRBV11-2 and TRBJ2-7; possible D gene TRBD1, 6 bases. The germline V gene encodes CDR1 SGHAT and CDR2 FQNNGV. V gave up 5 bases and J gave up 2 bases, with 10 bases separating them. This CDR3 is 13 amino acids long. The chain's CDR3 is CASSRTDTYEQYF. The CDR3 DNA sequence: TGTGCCAGCAGCCGGACAGATACCTACGAGCAGTACTTC.

The rearrangement joins TRBV7-2 to TRBJ1-2, with TRBD1 as a possible D gene (5 bases). The CDR3 is made up of 13 amino acids. Germline V CDR1 and CDR2: SGHTA, FQGNSA. Deletions cut 5 bases from V and 3 bases from J, with 10 bases between. In DNA form, the CDR3 reads TGTGCCAGCAGCCTACAGGTGGACTATGGCTACACCTTC. This sequence encodes CASSLQVDYGYTF.

The CDR3 reads CASSPRLAGMGDTQYF. CDR3 nucleotide sequence: TGTGCCAGCAGCCCCCGACTAGCGGGAATGGGAGATACGCAGTATTTT. The rearrangement uses TRBV11-2 and TRBJ2-3, with 11 nucleotides matching TRBD2. CDR3 length equals 16 residues. Germline-derived CDR1 and CDR2 are SGHAT and FQNNGV. The V gene end was trimmed by 5 bases and the J gene end by 5 bases; junction bases not matched to a gene: 9.

The chain is built from TRBV7-9 and TRBJ1-1; no firm D call. Germline V gives CDR1 SEHNR, CDR2 FQNEAQ (reference sequence). This CDR3 region has 12 residues. Trimming removed 1 base at V and 12 bases at J, with 12 bases between. CDR3 DNA: TGTGCCAGCAGCTTAGAAAGGAGGAAGACTTTCTTT. It codes for CASSLERRKTFF.

This chain joins TRBV6-6 and TRBJ2-1, with D possibly TRBD2 on 6 matching bases. The germline V gene has CDR1 MNHNY and CDR2 SVGAGI (reference sequence). The CDR3 spans 14 residues. Trimming cost V 0 bases and J 5 bases, with 8 bases left between them. The DNA for the CDR3 is TGTGCCAGCAGTTACTCGGAGGGGCACAATGAGCAGTTCTTC. It codes for CASSYSEGHNEQFF.

The chain carries TRBV7-9 and TRBJ2-2; D is perhaps TRBD2 (6 bases). Trimming stripped 3 bases from V and 0 bases from J, with 14 bases between. The CDR3 extends over 17 amino acids. CDR1 and CDR2 (germline): SEHNR, FQNEAQ (reference sequence). The CDR3 DNA is TGTGCCAGCAGCTTGACCTCCGGGACTGCGAACACCGGGGAGCTGTTTTTT. Translated, it gives CASSLTSGTANTGELFF. Based on the CDR3 plus reference TRBV7-9 and TRBJ2-2, the full variable domain is DTGVSQNPRHKITKRGQNVTFRCDPISEHNRLYWYRQTLGQGPEFLTYFQNEAQLEKSRLLSDRFSAERPKGSFSTLEIQRTEQGDSAMYLCASSLTSGTANTGELFFGEGSRLTVL.

The V and J genes are TRBV7-6 and TRBJ2-1; possible D gene TRBD2, 6 bases. The CDR3 has 16 residues. Trimming shortened V by 1 base and J by 4 bases, and 14 bases separated the two germline ends. From germline, CDR1 is SGHVS and CDR2 FNYEAQ. The chain's CDR3 is CASSLVDSGPYNEQFF. The CDR3 DNA reads as TGTGCCAGCAGCTTAGTGGATAGCGGACCTTACAATGAGCAGTTCTTC.